Listed below are T cell receptor beta chains from one sample, sequenced in a study of T cells in Graves' hyperthyroidism and ophthalmopathy. MiXCR, applied by TCRdb to the multiplex PCR reads, yields one record per CDR3 protein. The sample gives around 500,000 distinct CDR3 sequences, 15% to 20% of which show up once; about 31% is in the top ten. The sample taken for sequencing was blood. These receptors all come from a woman aged 25 to 39 with Graves' ophthalmopathy. The CDR3 runs from the conserved cysteine through the conserved F or W. Each record gives: V gene, D gene, clone size, J gene, CDR3 DNA, CDR3 protein. D genes are given only for firm matches. Expanded clones are given a class, and other clones once, few, many or no size at all.

TRBV2	.	many	TRBJ2-1	TGTGCCAGCAGTGAAGGACCGACTCCAAATGAGCAGTTCTTC	CASSEGPTPNEQFF
TRBV28	.	many	TRBJ1-2	TGTGCCAGCAGTACCCCCCGCGGCAGCGCGTGGGGCTACACCTTC	CASSTPRGSAWGYTF
TRBV20-1	TRBD1	few	TRBJ2-7	TGCAGTGCTAGAGGAGATCGCGCGATCGCGCAGGGGGCTCCCTACGAGCAGTACTTC	CSARGDRAIAQGAPYEQYF
TRBV2	.	.	TRBJ2-3	TGTGCCAGCAGTGGTGGCGAGGACACAGATACGCAGTATTTT	CASSGGEDTDTQYF
TRBV9	.	.	TRBJ2-6	TGTGCCAGCAGCGTACCAGGACGCTCTGGGGCCAACGTCCTGACTTTC	CASSVPGRSGANVLTF
TRBV28	.	many	TRBJ1-5	TGTGCCAGCAGCGTTGAGAATCAGCCCCAGCATTTT	CASSVENQPQHF
TRBV7-9	.	.	TRBJ1-3	TGTGCCAGCAGCTTCCCTTCTGGAAACACCATATATTTT	CASSFPSGNTIYF
TRBV9	.	.	TRBJ1-2	TGTGCCAGCTCGTCCGGGGGGTATGGCTACACCTTC	CASSSGGYGYTF
TRBV10-1	.	.	TRBJ2-1	TGCGCCAGCAGACAATCCGGGAGCTCCTACAATGAGCAGTTCTTC	CASRQSGSSYNEQFF
TRBV20-1	.	many	TRBJ2-3	TGCAGTGCTAGAGTCCCTGGCATTAGGACAGATACGCAGTATTTT	CSARVPGIRTDTQYF
TRBV7-4	TRBD1	many	TRBJ2-1	TGTGCCAGCAGCCGATACTGGACAGGGGCAGAGAATGAGCAGTTCTTC	CASSRYWTGAENEQFF
TRBV28	TRBD2	many	TRBJ2-7	TGTGCCAGCAGTTTTAGCGGGAGCCGATACGAGCAGTACTTC	CASSFSGSRYEQYF
TRBV28	TRBD2	many	TRBJ2-1	TGTGCCAGCAGTTTAGCGGGAGTCGACAATGAGCAGTTCTTC	CASSLAGVDNEQFF
TRBV5-1	TRBD1	many	TRBJ2-3	TGCGCCAGCAGCGTCGGGACAGGGATGCCTACTAGCACAGATACGCAGTATTTT	CASSVGTGMPTSTDTQYF
TRBV11-2	TRBD1	few	TRBJ2-7	TGTGCCAGCAGCTGGACAGGGAAACACTACGAGCAGTACTTC	CASSWTGKHYEQYF
TRBV20-1	.	.	TRBJ2-2	TGCAGTGCTAGAGATGGACTAATGATCGGGGAGCTGTTTTTT	CSARDGLMIGELFF
TRBV6-2/TRBV6-3	TRBD2	many	TRBJ2-5	TGTGCCAGCAAGCTTGCTCCGGGAGGATCCCAAGAGACCCAGTACTTC	CASKLAPGGSQETQYF
TRBV6-1	TRBD1	many	TRBJ2-3	TGTGCCAGCAGTTCCCTTCCGCCGGGACAGGGTGGCCGCACAGATACGCAGTATTTT	CASSSLPPGQGGRTDTQYF
TRBV7-2	.	few	TRBJ2-3	TGTGCCAGCAGCTTCTCGCGGATTCTTGACACAGATACGCAGTATTTT	CASSFSRILDTDTQYF
TRBV10-3	.	.	TRBJ2-7	TGTGCCATCAGTGAGGTGGACGGCCAGGGGCCCTACGAGCAGTACTTC	CAISEVDGQGPYEQYF
TRBV6-1	.	.	TRBJ2-7	TGTGCCAGCAGTCATAAGAACGGCGAGCAGTACTTC	CASSHKNGEQYF
TRBV6-1	TRBD1	.	TRBJ1-4	TGTGCCAGCAGAGGGACAGGTCGAAATGAAAAACTGTTTTTT	CASRGTGRNEKLFF
TRBV10-3	.	.	TRBJ1-1	TGTGCCATCCCCTGGCTGGGGTTCCCGAACACTGAAGCTTTCTTT	CAIPWLGFPNTEAFF
TRBV15	.	many	TRBJ2-5	TGTGCCACCAGCAGGAGCGCCGGGGAGACCCAGTACTTC	CATSRSAGETQYF
TRBV3-1	TRBD2	many	TRBJ2-1	TGTGCCAGCAGCACCCGACTAGCGGGAGGCAATGAGCAGTTCTTC	CASSTRLAGGNEQFF
TRBV5-1	.	.	TRBJ2-5	TGCGCCAGCAGCATCTTCGGGGAGAGGGGGGAGACCCAGTACTTC	CASSIFGERGETQYF
TRBV7-8	.	many	TRBJ2-1	TGTGCCAGCAGGCAGGGGTCCACCTACAATGAGCAGTTCTTC	CASRQGSTYNEQFF
TRBV28	TRBD1	many	TRBJ2-7	TGTGCCAGCATTTCACAGGGGGCCACCTACGAGCAGTACTTC	CASISQGATYEQYF
TRBV11-2	.	many	TRBJ2-5	TGTGCCAGTCAGAAAACTAGACAAGAGACCCAGTACTTC	CASQKTRQETQYF
TRBV7-2	TRBD1	.	TRBJ1-6	TGTGCCAGCAGCTTAGCGACAGGGACCGTTTCACCCCTCCACTTT	CASSLATGTVSPLHF
TRBV6-2/TRBV6-3	.	.	TRBJ1-3	TGTGCCAGCAGTTACGGGACGGTGCGCAACACCATATATTTT	CASSYGTVRNTIYF
TRBV18	.	many	TRBJ2-7	TGTGCCAGCTCACCACCGGTGGGCTCCTACGAGCAGTACTTC	CASSPPVGSYEQYF
TRBV19	.	many	TRBJ2-7	TGTGCCAGTAGTGTGGCCGCGGGTTACGAGCAGTACTTC	CASSVAAGYEQYF
TRBV28	.	many	TRBJ2-1	TGTGCCAGCAGTTTCCTGACTAACGTGAATGAGCAGTTCTTC	CASSFLTNVNEQFF
TRBV7-9	.	.	TRBJ2-7	TGTGCCAGCAGCTTAGGGCAGACCAACTACGAGCAGTACTTC	CASSLGQTNYEQYF
TRBV6-6	.	many	TRBJ2-7	TGTGCCAGCAGTTACGCCATAGCGAACTCCTACGAGCAGTACTTC	CASSYAIANSYEQYF
TRBV10-3	.	.	TRBJ1-2	TGTGCCATCAGTGAGTCGAACGGGGACTATGGCCACACCTTC	CAISESNGDYGHTF
TRBV4-2	.	few	TRBJ1-4	TGTGCCAGCAGCCAGTTCAGGGGTGATGAAAAACTGTTTTTT	CASSQFRGDEKLFF
TRBV29-1	.	.	TRBJ1-1	TGCAGCGTTGAACGGCCCACTGAAGCTTTCTTT	CSVERPTEAFF
TRBV29-1	TRBD1	many	TRBJ2-5	TGCAGCGTCGGACAGGGACAAGAGACCCAGTACTTC	CSVGQGQETQYF
TRBV20-1	TRBD2	many	TRBJ2-7	TGCAGTGCTAGTACAACTAGCGGGAGGAGAGCCTACGAGCAGTACTTC	CSASTTSGRRAYEQYF
TRBV20-1	TRBD1	many	TRBJ2-5	TGCAGTGCTAGACCCGGACAGGGACAAGAGACCCAGTACTTC	CSARPGQGQETQYF
TRBV4-3	.	many	TRBJ2-5	TGCGCCAGCAGCCAAGATTTAAGGCCCCAGGAGACCCAGTACTTC	CASSQDLRPQETQYF
TRBV30	TRBD2	few	TRBJ2-3	TGTGCCTGGAGTGGGGGCGGGAGGTGGGATACGCAGTATTTT	CAWSGGGRWDTQYF
TRBV12-3/TRBV12-4	TRBD2	many	TRBJ2-5	TGTGCCAGCAGTTTACACTCTAGCGGGAGTGAGACCCAGTACTTC	CASSLHSSGSETQYF
TRBV6-5	.	many	TRBJ2-7	TGTGCCAGCAGTTACCTAGGGGCGCATTCAGACGAGCAGTACTTC	CASSYLGAHSDEQYF
TRBV28	TRBD1	.	TRBJ2-7	TGTGCCAGCAGTGGACAGGGGGAGTACGAGCAGTACTTC	CASSGQGEYEQYF
TRBV20-1	TRBD2	many	TRBJ2-3	TGCAGTGCTCCCCGACTAGCGGGAGAAGGAGATACGCAGTATTTT	CSAPRLAGEGDTQYF
TRBV5-1	.	.	TRBJ1-5	TGCGCCAGCAGCTTGGCCCTAGGGGATCAGCCCCAGCATTTT	CASSLALGDQPQHF
TRBV18	.	.	TRBJ2-2	TGTGCCAGCTCACCACTAAACAGGGCAAACACCGGGGAGCTGTTTTTT	CASSPLNRANTGELFF
TRBV5-1	TRBD2	many	TRBJ2-3	TGCGCCAGCAGCTTGGCAGGACTAGAGTCTACGCAGTATTTT	CASSLAGLESTQYF